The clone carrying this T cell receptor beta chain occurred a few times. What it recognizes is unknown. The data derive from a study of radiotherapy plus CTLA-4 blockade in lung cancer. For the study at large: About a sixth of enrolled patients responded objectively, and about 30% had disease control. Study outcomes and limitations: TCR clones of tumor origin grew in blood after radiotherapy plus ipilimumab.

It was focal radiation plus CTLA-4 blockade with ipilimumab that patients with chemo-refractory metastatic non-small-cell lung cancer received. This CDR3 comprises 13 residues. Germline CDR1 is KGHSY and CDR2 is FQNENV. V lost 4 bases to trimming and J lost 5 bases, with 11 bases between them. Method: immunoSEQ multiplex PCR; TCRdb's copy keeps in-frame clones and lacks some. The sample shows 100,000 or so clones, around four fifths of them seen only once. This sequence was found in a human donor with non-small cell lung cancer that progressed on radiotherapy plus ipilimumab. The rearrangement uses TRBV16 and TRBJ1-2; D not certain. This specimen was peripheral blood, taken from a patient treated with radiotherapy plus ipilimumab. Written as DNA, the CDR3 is TGTGCCAGCAGCCCCGCCAGGTGGTATGGCTACACCTTC. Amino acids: CASSPARWYGYTF. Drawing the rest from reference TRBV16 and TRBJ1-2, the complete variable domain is GEEVAQTPKHLVRGEGQKAKLYCAPIKGHSYVFWYQQVLKNEFKFLISFQNENVFDETGMPKERFSAKCLPNSPCSLEIQATKLEDSAVYFCASSPARWYGYTFGSGTRLTVV.